Sequencing of this TCR beta chain was carried out in a study of cytomegalovirus exposure and HLA in healthy donors. Primers for the PCR totalled 60 Vbeta and 13 Jbeta. Generated by immunoSEQ multiplex PCR, the TCRdb table keeps only in-frame clones and is missing some. The sample holds some 140,000 clones, roughly 76% seen once. J was trimmed by 2 bases and V by 0 bases; bases with no gene match: 10. The CDR3 covers 19 residues. Germline V CDR1 and CDR2: LGHNA, YSLEER. Regarding this clone: Its specificity is unknown.

General study points: The likely origin of a cluster of highly shared sequence variants was a sequencing artifact. It was confirmed in vitro that a few of the CMV-associated chains were specific for CMV antigens.

Sequenced sample: PBMCs. The chain employs TRBV4-3 and TRBJ2-2; 9 bases are shared with TRBD1. The clonotype comes from a woman aged 40 to 50 in good health and CMV-seronegative. CDR3 loop: CASSQDRLWTGVNTGELFF. CDR3 in DNA: TGCGCCAGCAGCCAAGATCGTTTGTGGACAGGGGTAAACACCGGGGAGCTGTTTTTT.